Below, 18 T cell receptor beta chains from the same sample are listed, as sequenced in a study of blood T cells in healthy people across ages. Combining a sample-barcoded 5' primer with a J-beta primer mix, a second PCR ran for 7 to 11 cycles. TCRdb called the 5' RACE reads again in MiXCR, with one record for every CDR3 protein. Of roughly 560,000 distinct CDR3 sequences listed, around 24% were seen once; the top ten hold around 10%. These sequences were also reported in another study, on T cells of mothers and their children.

Sequencing was performed on blood. The receptors come from a boy between 10 and 17 years old in good health.

The V gene is TRBV12-3 or TRBV12-4, the J gene TRBJ2-5; TRBD1 or TRBD2 may be the D gene (5 bases each). The CDR3 is made up of 16 amino acids. V was clipped by 6 bases and J by 2 bases, with 19 bases between them. Here the CDR3 reads CASSPPGTFGQETQYF. CDR3 nucleotide sequence: TGTGCCAGCAGCCCCCCGGGGACCTTCGGACAAGAGACCCAGTACTTC.

The genes are TRBV4-1 and TRBJ2-2; tentatively, D is TRBD2 (6 bases). Germline CDR1 reads MGHRA; CDR2 reads YSYEKL. The CDR3 runs 14 residues. The V end lost 6 bases, the J end lost 8 bases, and 16 bases lay between the germline ends. Written as DNA, the CDR3 is TGCGCCAGCAGTCGTATAGGAGGGAATGGGGAGCTGTTTTTT. It specifies CASSRIGGNGELFF.

The table lists this clonotype with a few counts. The genes are TRBV6-4 and TRBJ2-1; D tentatively reads TRBD1 or TRBD2 (6 bases each). With 4 bases removed from V and 4 bases from J, the gap between germline ends came to 14 bases. Germline V gene sequence: CDR1 MRHNA, CDR2 SNTAGT. CDR3 size: 15 residues. Here the CDR3 DNA reads TGTGCCAGCAGTGCAAGGGGGGCGCGGTACAATGAGCAGTTCTTC. Protein: CASSARGARYNEQFF.

The rearrangement links TRBV6-1 to TRBJ2-3, with TRBD2 as a possible D gene (5 bases). Looked up from germline, CDR1 is MNHNS and CDR2 is SASEGT. The length of the CDR3 is 13 residues. Trimming cost V 7 bases and J 11 bases, with 19 bases left between them. Here the CDR3 reads CASNFEGLAKQYF. As DNA, the CDR3 is TGTGCCAGCAACTTTGAGGGTCTAGCCAAGCAGTATTTT.

This chain joins TRBV5-1 and TRBJ2-3; D is possibly TRBD1 (5 bases). V gave up 4 bases and J gave up 1 base, with 10 bases separating them. The CDR3 totals 14 residues. The germline V gene has CDR1 SGHRS and CDR2 YFSETQ. The CDR3 loop is CASSLGHGTDTQYF. In DNA, the CDR3 is TGCGCCAGCAGCCTCGGACACGGCACAGATACGCAGTATTTT.

This clonotype has a handful of counts. V gene TRBV4-1 combines with J gene TRBJ2-4; D remains ambiguous. CDR3 length: 16 amino acids. Per germline, CDR1 MGHRA and CDR2 YSYEKL. Trimming took off 2 bases at V and 0 bases at J, with 11 bases between the two ends. Written as DNA, the CDR3 is TGCGCCAGCAGCCAATTCGTGAACCTAGCCAAAAACATTCAGTACTTC. This gives the protein CASSQFVNLAKNIQYF.

The sample holds a few counts of this clonotype. This chain connects TRBV15 to TRBJ2-7; D uncertain. This CDR3 is 13 amino acids long. Germline loops: CDR1 LNHNV, CDR2 YYDKDF (reference sequence). V was shortened by 3 bases and J by 5 bases, with 11 bases between the two germline ends. The CDR3 loop is CATSRFLGNEQYF. In nucleotides, the CDR3 is TGTGCCACCAGCAGGTTTTTGGGAAACGAGCAGTACTTC.

To note about this clonotype: One junction end does not reproduce the germline sequence, and a read error may be involved. V gene TRBV7-7 combines with J gene TRBJ2-6; D is unclear. Germline CDR1 reads SSHAT; CDR2 reads FNYEAQ (reference sequence). The CDR3 consists of 19 residues. The CDR3 spells CASSPMDIGRHSGANVLTF. The CDR3 nucleotides read TGTGCTAGCAGCCCCATGGATATAGGACGGCACTCTGGGGCCAACGTCCTGACTTTC. Variable domain in full (rest from reference TRBV7-7 and TRBJ2-6): GAGVSQSPRYKVTKRGQDVTLRCDPISSHATLYWYQQALGQGPEFLTYFNYEAQPDKSGLPSDRFSAERPEGSISTLTIQRTEQRDSAMYRCASSPMDIGRHSGANVLTFGAGSRLTVL.

This clonotype was observed a few times. The chain couples TRBV20-1 to TRBJ2-6, with a possible D match to TRBD2 (6 bases). V was pared by 4 bases and J by 0 bases, with 13 bases between. This CDR3 is built from 16 residues. Germline V lookup: CDR1 DFQATT, CDR2 SNEGSKA (reference sequence). The CDR3 region has the DNA TGCAGTGCTAAATCCACCGGGAGCTCTGGGGCCAACGTCCTGACTTTC. Protein sequence: CSAKSTGSSGANVLTF.

This chain uses TRBV4-1 with TRBJ1-5; 7 nucleotides agree with TRBD1. After removal of 0 bases from V and 3 bases from J, the junction contained 5 bases not matched to a gene. Per the germline V gene, CDR1 is MGHRA and CDR2 is YSYEKL. CDR3 length: 16 residues. In DNA, the CDR3 is TGCGCCAGCAGCCAAGAAGGGGGACAGTTCAATCAGCCCCAGCATTTT. Its translation: CASSQEGGQFNQPQHF.

The chain joins TRBV28 to TRBJ1-5; no clear D gene. The CDR3 is 15 amino acids. The V end lost 1 base, the J end lost 3 bases, and 10 bases lay between the germline ends. Germline CDR1 and CDR2: MDHEN and SYDVKM. The CDR3 here is CASSLLRASNQPQHF. The CDR3 nucleotides read TGTGCCAGCAGTTTATTGAGGGCTTCCAATCAGCCCCAGCATTTT.

In its sample, this clonotype was seen a few times. The chain is built from TRBV4-1 and TRBJ2-7; TRBD2 aligns across 8 bases. The CDR3 contains 17 residues. The germline CDR1 and CDR2 sequences are MGHRA and YSYEKL. The J segment lost 6 bases and the V segment lost 1 base, leaving 14 bases of the junction unmatched. CDR3 in amino acids: CASSQALGGGPFSEQYF. The CDR3 region has the DNA TGCGCCAGCAGCCAAGCCCTCGGGGGGGGCCCGTTTAGCGAGCAGTACTTC.

This chain links TRBV27 with TRBJ2-1, with D perhaps TRBD2 (6 bases). The CDR3 covers 14 residues. V was clipped by 0 bases and J by 7 bases, with 10 bases between them. Germline CDR1 MNHEY, CDR2 SMNVEV (reference sequence). CDR3 region: CASSLSLGGNEQFF. The CDR3 nucleotides are TGTGCCAGCAGTTTATCGTTGGGGGGAAATGAGCAGTTCTTC.

The genes are TRBV27 and TRBJ2-7; D might be TRBD1 (6 bases). Germline lookup yields CDR1 MNHEY and CDR2 SMNVEV (reference sequence). CDR3 length: 15 residues. The V end was cut by 6 bases, the J end by 3 bases, with 18 bases between. The CDR3 protein is CASREDTGTFYEQYF. The CDR3 DNA reads TGTGCCAGCAGAGAGGACACAGGGACCTTCTACGAGCAGTACTTC.

The V gene is TRBV25-1, the J gene TRBJ1-1; tentatively, D is TRBD1 (6 bases). The CDR3 extends over 13 amino acids. Trimming shortened V by 6 bases and J by 5 bases, and 13 bases separated the two germline ends. Per germline, CDR1 MGHDK and CDR2 SYGVNS. The CDR3 here is CASRDSRGTEAFF. The CDR3 coding sequence is TGTGCCAGCAGGGACAGTCGTGGAACTGAAGCTTTCTTT.

V is TRBV4-3 and J is TRBJ2-7; 7 positions match TRBD1. V dropped 4 bases and J dropped 3; count of bases not matched to a gene: 9. The germline V gene encodes CDR1 LGHNA and CDR2 YSLEER. This CDR3 contains 15 residues. As DNA, the CDR3 is TGCGCCAGCAGCCGAGAAAAAGGGACAGACTACGAGCAGTACTTC. It specifies CASSREKGTDYEQYF.

This clonotype came up a few times. This chain connects TRBV6-1 to TRBJ2-1, with 10 bases matching TRBD2. This CDR3 spans 15 amino acids. Per the germline V gene, CDR1 is MNHNS and CDR2 is SASEGT. V lost 5 bases, J lost 4 bases, and 5 bases stayed unmatched. DNA for the CDR3: TGTGCCAGCAGTCAACTAGCGGGATCTTACAATGAGCAGTTCTTC. Translated, it gives CASSQLAGSYNEQFF.

This clonotype turned up a few times. This rearrangement joins TRBV6-6 to TRBJ1-1; perhaps TRBD1 as D (5 bases). The V gene's germline CDR1 is MNHNY and CDR2 SVGAGI (reference sequence). This CDR3 spans 14 amino acids. V lost 8 bases and J lost 1, with 14 bases in between. CDR3 sequence: CASVLGTANTEAFF. Here the CDR3 DNA reads TGTGCCAGCGTTCTCGGGACGGCGAACACTGAAGCTTTCTTT.